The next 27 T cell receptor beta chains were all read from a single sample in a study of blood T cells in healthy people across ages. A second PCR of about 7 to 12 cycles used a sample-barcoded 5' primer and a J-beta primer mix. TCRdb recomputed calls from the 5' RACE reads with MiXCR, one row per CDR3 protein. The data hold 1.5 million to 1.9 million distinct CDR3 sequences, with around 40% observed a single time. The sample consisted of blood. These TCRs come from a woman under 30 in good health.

CDR3 bases: TGTGCCGACACCGGGACCGGATATAATTCACCCCTCCACTTT. This gives the protein CADTGTGYNSPLHF. This chain links TRBV5-8 with TRBJ1-6, with D maybe TRBD1 (5 bases). The V and J ends lost 10 bases and 4 bases respectively, with 15 bases between them. CDR1 is SGHTS and CDR2 is YDEGEE in the germline V gene. This CDR3 has 14 residues. The variable domain in full, with the rest retrieved from reference TRBV5-8 and TRBJ1-6, is EAGVTQSPTHLIKTRGQQATLRCSPISGHTSVYWYQQALGLGLQFLLWYDEGEERNRGNFPPRFSGRQFPNYSSELNVNALELEDSALYLCADTGTGYNSPLHFGNGTRLTVT.

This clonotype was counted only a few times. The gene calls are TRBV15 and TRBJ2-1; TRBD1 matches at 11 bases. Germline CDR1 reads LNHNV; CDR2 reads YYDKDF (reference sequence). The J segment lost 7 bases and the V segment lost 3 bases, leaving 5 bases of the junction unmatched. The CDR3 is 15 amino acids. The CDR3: CATSRDRGLWNEQFF. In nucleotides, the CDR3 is TGTGCCACCAGCAGGGACAGGGGGCTATGGAATGAGCAGTTCTTC.

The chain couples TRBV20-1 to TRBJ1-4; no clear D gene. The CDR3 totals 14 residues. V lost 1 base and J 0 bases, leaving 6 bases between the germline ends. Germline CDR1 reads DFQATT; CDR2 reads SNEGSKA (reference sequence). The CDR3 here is CSARAGSTNEKLFF. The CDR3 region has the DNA TGCAGTGCTAGAGCCGGGTCAACTAATGAAAAACTGTTTTTT.

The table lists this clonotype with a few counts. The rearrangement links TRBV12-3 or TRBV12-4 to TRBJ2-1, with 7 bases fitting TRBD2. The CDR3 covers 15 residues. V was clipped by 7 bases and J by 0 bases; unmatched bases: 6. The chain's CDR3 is CASTLRTSSYNEQFF. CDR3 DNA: TGTGCCAGCACCCTCCGGACTAGCTCCTACAATGAGCAGTTCTTC.

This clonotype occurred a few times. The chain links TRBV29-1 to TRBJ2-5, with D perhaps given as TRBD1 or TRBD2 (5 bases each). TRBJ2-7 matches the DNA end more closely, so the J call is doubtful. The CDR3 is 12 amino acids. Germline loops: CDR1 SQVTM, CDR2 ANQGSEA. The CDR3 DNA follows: TGCAGCGTTGGGGACGGTGGGGACGAGCAGTACTTC. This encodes CSVGDGGDEQYF.

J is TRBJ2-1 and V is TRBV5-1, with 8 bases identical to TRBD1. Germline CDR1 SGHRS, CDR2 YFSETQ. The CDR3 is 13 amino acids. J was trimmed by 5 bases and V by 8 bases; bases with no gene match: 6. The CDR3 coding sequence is TGCGCCAGACGCAGGGACAGGAACAATGAGCAGTTCTTC. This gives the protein CARRRDRNNEQFF.

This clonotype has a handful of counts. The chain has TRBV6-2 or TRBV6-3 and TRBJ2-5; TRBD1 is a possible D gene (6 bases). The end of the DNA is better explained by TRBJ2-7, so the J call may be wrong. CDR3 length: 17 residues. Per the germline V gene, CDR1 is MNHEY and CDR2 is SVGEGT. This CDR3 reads CASSYSPGALDLYEQYF. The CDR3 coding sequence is TGTGCCAGCAGTTACTCCCCAGGGGCTCTTGATCTATACGAGCAGTACTTC.

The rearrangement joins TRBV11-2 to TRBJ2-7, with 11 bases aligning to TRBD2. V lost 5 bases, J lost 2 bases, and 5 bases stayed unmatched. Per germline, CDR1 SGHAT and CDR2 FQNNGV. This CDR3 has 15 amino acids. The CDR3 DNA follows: TGTGCCAGCAGCATCGGGACTAGCGGTCCCTACGAGCAGTACTTC. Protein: CASSIGTSGPYEQYF.

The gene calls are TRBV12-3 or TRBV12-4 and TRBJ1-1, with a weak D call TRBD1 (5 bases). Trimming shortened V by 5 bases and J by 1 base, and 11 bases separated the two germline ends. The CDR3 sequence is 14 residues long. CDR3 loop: CASSPGFTNTEAFF. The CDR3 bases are TGTGCCAGCAGTCCAGGGTTCACGAACACTGAAGCTTTCTTT.

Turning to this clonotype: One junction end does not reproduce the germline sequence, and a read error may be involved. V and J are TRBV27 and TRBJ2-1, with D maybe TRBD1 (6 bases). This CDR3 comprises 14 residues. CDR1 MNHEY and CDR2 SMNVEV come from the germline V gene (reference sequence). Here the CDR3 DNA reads TGTGCCAGCAGTTTGGACAGAGCCTACAATAAGCAGTTCTTC. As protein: CASSLDRAYNKQFF.

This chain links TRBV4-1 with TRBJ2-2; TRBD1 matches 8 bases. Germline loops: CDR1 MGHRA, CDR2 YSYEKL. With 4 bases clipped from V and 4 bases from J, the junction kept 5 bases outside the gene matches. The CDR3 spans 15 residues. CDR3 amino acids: CASSPGTGLTGELFF. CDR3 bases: TGCGCCAGCAGCCCCGGGACAGGACTCACCGGGGAGCTGTTTTTT.

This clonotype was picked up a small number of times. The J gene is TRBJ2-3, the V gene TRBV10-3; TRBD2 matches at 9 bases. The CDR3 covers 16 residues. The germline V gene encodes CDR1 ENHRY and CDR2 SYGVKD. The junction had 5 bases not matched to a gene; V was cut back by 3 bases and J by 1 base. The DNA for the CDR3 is TGTGCCATCAGTGAACCGGGACTAGCCGGCACAGATACGCAGTATTTT. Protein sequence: CAISEPGLAGTDTQYF.

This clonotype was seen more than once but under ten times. DNA for the CDR3: TGCGCCAGCAGCCTCGAGGCAGCGGGGAGCTATGGCTACACCTTC. Translating gives CASSLEAAGSYGYTF. The chain has TRBV4-1 and TRBJ1-2; D uncertain. This CDR3 has 15 residues. V was clipped by 4 bases and J by 4 bases, with 16 bases between them. CDR1 MGHRA and CDR2 YSYEKL come from the germline V gene.

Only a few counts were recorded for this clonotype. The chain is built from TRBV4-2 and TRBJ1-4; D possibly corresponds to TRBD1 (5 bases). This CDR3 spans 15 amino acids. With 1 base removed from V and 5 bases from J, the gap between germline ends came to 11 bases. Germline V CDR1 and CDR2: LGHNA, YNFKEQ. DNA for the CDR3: TGTGCCAGCAGCCAAGTAGGCAGGGTAAATGAAAAACTGTTTTTT. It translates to CASSQVGRVNEKLFF.

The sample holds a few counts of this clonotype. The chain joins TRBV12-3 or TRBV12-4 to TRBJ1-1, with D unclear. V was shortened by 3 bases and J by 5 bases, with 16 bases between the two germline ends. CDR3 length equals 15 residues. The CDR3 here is CASSFSPGAWTEAFF. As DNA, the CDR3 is TGTGCCAGCAGTTTTTCACCAGGTGCATGGACTGAAGCTTTCTTT.

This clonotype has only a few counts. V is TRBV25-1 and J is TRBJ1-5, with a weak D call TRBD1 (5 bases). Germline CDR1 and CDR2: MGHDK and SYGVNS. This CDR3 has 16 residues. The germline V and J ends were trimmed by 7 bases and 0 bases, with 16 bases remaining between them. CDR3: CASTSGTVYSNQPQHF. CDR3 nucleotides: TGTGCCAGCACATCCGGGACGGTCTATAGCAATCAGCCCCAGCATTTT. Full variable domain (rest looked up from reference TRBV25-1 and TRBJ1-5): EADIYQTPRYLVIGTGKKITLECSQTMGHDKMYWYQQDPGMELHLIHYSYGVNSTEKGDLSSESTVSRIRTEHFPLTLESARPSHTSQYLCASTSGTVYSNQPQHFGDGTRLSIL.

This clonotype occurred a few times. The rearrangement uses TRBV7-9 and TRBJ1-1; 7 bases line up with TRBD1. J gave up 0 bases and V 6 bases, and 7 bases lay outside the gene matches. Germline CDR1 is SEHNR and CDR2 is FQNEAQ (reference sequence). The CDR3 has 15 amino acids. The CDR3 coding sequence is TGTGCCAGCAGTTCGCAGGGGGTTGTGAACACTGAAGCTTTCTTT. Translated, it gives CASSSQGVVNTEAFF. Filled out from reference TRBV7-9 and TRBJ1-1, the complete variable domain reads DTGVSQNPRHKITKRGQNVTFRCDPISEHNRLYWYRQTLGQGPEFLTYFQNEAQLEKSRLLSDRFSAERPKGSFSTLEIQRTEQGDSAMYLCASSSQGVVNTEAFFGQGTRLTVV.

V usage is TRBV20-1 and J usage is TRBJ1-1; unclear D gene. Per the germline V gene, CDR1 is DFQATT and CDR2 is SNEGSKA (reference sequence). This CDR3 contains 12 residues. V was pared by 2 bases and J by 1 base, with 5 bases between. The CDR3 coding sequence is TGCAGTGCTAGACACACGAACACTGAAGCTTTCTTT. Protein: CSARHTNTEAFF.

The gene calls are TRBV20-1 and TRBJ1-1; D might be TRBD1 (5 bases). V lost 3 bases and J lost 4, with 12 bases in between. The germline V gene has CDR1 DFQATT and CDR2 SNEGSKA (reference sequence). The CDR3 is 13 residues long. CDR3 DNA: TGCAGTGCTAGTCCTCAGGGTCGCACTGAAGCTTTCTTT. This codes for CSASPQGRTEAFF.

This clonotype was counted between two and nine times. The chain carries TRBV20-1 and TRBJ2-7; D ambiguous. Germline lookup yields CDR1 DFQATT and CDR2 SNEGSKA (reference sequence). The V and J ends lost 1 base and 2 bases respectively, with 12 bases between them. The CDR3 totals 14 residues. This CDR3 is CSARVHRATYEQYF. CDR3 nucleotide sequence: TGCAGTGCTAGAGTTCACCGTGCTACCTACGAGCAGTACTTC.

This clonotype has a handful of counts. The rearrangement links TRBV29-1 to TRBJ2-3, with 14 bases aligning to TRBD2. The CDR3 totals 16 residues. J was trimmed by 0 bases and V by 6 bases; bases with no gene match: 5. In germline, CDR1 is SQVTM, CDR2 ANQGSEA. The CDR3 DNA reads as TGCAGCGTCGTGGGACTAGCGGGGGCTAGCACAGATACGCAGTATTTT. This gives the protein CSVVGLAGASTDTQYF.

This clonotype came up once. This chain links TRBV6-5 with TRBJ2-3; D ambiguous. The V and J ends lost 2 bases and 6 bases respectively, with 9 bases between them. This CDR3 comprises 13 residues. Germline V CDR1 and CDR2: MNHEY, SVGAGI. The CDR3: CASSYTNLDTQYF. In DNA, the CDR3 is TGTGCCAGCAGTTACACGAATCTGGATACGCAGTATTTT.

The CDR3 region is CASTLSVKVTEAFF. CDR3 DNA: TGTGCCAGCACCCTTAGTGTTAAGGTCACTGAAGCTTTCTTT. The chain uses TRBV11-2 and TRBJ1-1; unclear D gene. V lost 7 bases and J lost 4, with 16 bases in between. The CDR3 has 14 residues. Germline V CDR1 and CDR2: SGHAT, FQNNGV.

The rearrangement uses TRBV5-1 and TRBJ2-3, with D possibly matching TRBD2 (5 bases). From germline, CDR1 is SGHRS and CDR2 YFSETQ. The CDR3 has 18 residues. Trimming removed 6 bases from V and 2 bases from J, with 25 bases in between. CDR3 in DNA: TGCGCCAGCATCCCCGGCGCTTTGCACCGACTACCCACAGATACGCAGTATTTT. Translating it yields CASIPGALHRLPTDTQYF. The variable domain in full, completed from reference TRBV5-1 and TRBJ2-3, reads KAGVTQTPRYLIKTRGQQVTLSCSPISGHRSVSWYQQTPGQGLQFLFEYFSETQRNKGNFPGRFSGRQFSNSRSEMNVSTLELGDSALYLCASIPGALHRLPTDTQYFGPGTRLTVL.

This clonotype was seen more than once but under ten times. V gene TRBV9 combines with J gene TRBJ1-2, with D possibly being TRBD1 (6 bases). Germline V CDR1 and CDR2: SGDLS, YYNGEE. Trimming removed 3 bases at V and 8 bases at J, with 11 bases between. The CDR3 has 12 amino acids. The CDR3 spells CASSAGAGGYTF. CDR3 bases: TGTGCCAGCAGCGCGGGGGCCGGCGGCTACACCTTC.

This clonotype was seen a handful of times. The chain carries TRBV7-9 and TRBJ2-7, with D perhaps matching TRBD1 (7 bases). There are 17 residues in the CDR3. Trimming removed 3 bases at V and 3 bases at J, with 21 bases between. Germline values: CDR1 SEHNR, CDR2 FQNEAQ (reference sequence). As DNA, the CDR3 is TGTGCCAGCAGCTTTAAGGGAGGAGGACAGGTCAACTACGAGCAGTACTTC. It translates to CASSFKGGGQVNYEQYF. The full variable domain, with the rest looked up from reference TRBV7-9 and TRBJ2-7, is DTGVSQNPRHKITKRGQNVTFRCDPISEHNRLYWYRQTLGQGPEFLTYFQNEAQLEKSRLLSDRFSAERPKGSFSTLEIQRTEQGDSAMYLCASSFKGGGQVNYEQYFGPGTRLTVT.

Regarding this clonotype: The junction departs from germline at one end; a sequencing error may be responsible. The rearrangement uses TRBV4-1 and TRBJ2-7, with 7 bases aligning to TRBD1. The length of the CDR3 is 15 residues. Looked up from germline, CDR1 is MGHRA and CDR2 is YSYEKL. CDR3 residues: CASSQGVGTVYEQYF. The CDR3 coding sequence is TGCGCCAGTAGCCAAGGGGTCGGGACAGTCTACGAGCAGTACTTC.